This TCR beta chain was sequenced for a study of blood T cell repertoires in COVID-19. Looking at the study overall: Some COVID-19 samples were acute and others convalescent; all came from the United States, Italy and Spain.

The germline V and J ends were trimmed by 4 bases and 0 bases, with 5 bases remaining between them. The CDR3 consists of 13 residues. CDR1 is SGHRS and CDR2 is YFSETQ in the germline V gene. The data were produced by immunoSEQ multiplex PCR, yet TCRdb's version contains in-frame clones alone and is incomplete. This table holds about 110,000 clones, 90% found once. The V and J genes are TRBV5-1 and TRBJ1-3; D is uncertain. The sequence was collected from a human donor in a cohort sampled during active COVID-19. The sample was peripheral blood. CDR3 amino acids: CASSPVSGNTIYF. The CDR3 bases are TGCGCCAGCAGCCCGGTCTCTGGAAACACCATATATTTT.